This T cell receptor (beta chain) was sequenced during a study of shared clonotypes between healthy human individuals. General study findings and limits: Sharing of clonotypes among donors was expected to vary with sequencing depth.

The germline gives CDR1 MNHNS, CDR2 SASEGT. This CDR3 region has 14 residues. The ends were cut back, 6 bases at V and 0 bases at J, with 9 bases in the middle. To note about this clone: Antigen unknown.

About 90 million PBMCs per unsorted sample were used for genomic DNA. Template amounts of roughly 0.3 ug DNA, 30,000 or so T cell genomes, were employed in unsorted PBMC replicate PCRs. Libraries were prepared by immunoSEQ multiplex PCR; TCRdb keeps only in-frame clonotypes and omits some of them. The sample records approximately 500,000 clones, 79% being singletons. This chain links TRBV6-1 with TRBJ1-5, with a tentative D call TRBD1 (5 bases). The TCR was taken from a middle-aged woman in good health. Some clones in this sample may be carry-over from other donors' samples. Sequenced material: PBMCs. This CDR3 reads CASRDGGSNQPQHF. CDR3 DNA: TGTGCCAGCAGGGACGGGGGTAGCAATCAGCCCCAGCATTTT.